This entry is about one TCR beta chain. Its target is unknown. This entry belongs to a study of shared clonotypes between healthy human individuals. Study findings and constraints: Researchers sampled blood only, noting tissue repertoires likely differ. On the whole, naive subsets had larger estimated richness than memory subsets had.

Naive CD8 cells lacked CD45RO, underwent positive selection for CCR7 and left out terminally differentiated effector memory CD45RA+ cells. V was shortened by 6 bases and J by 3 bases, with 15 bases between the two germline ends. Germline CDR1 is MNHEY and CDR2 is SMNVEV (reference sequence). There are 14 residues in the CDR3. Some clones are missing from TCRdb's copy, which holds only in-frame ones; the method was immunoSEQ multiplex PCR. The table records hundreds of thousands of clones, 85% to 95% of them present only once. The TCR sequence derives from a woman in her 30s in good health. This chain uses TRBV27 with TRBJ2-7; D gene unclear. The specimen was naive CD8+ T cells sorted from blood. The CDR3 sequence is CASSPIPLDYEQYF. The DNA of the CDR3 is TGTGCCAGCAGCCCCATCCCTCTAGACTACGAGCAGTACTTC.